These 16 T cell receptor beta chains were sequenced from one sample in a study of CD8 T cells in Susac syndrome. When the RNA was reverse transcribed, random hexamers were used with an input of roughly 0.45 to 1 ug. TCRdb called the immunoSEQ multiplex PCR reads again in MiXCR, with one record for every CDR3 protein. The sample shows about 27,000 distinct CDR3 sequences, roughly 94% of them seen only once. The material sequenced was CD8+ T cells from PBMCs. Source of these receptors: a human donor in good health.

The V gene is TRBV27, the J gene TRBJ2-1; 10 bases align to TRBD1. Germline V gene sequence: CDR1 MNHEY, CDR2 SMNVEV (reference sequence). V was clipped by 2 bases and J by 11 bases; unmatched bases: 9. The CDR3 sequence is 15 residues long. Here the CDR3 DNA reads TGTGCCAGCAGTTTAGGGGGGGGGACAGGGGCCCAGCAGTTCTTC. This encodes CASSLGGGTGAQQFF.

This chain links TRBV4-1 with TRBJ2-7, with TRBD1 matching over 8 bases. V was clipped by 5 bases and J by 2 bases; unmatched bases: 5. The CDR3 has 14 residues. The germline gives CDR1 MGHRA, CDR2 YSYEKL. CDR3 bases: TGCGCCAGCAGCGTCCGACAGGGGCCCTACGAGCAGTACTTC. This codes for CASSVRQGPYEQYF.

The chain joins TRBV4-3 to TRBJ2-7, with 11 bases aligning to TRBD2. Germline CDR1 reads LGHNA; CDR2 reads YSLEER. Losses at the gene ends were 1 base for V and 7 bases for J; bases not matched to a gene: 6. This CDR3 contains 15 residues. In DNA form, the CDR3 reads TGCGCCAGCAGCCAAGGGACTAGCGGGTTTGAAGAGCAGTACTTC. It is translated as CASSQGTSGFEEQYF.

This chain uses TRBV19 with TRBJ1-1, with 9 bases that match TRBD1. The CDR3 consists of 15 residues. Looked up from germline, CDR1 is LNHDA and CDR2 is SQIVND (reference sequence). V was pared by 7 bases and J by 4 bases, with 10 bases of the junction left unmatched. The CDR3 sequence: CASNSRDRVFTEAFF. DNA of the CDR3: TGTGCCAGTAATTCTCGGGACAGGGTATTCACTGAAGCTTTCTTT.

The chain recombines TRBV20-1 with TRBJ2-1; 14 bases align to TRBD2. Per germline, CDR1 DFQATT and CDR2 SNEGSKA (reference sequence). This CDR3 is 14 amino acids long. The V and J ends lost 6 bases and 9 bases, in that order; junction bases with no gene match: 7. CDR3 protein: CSAQGLAGVGEQFF. CDR3 bases: TGCAGTGCCCAGGGACTAGCGGGGGTGGGTGAGCAGTTCTTC.

The rearrangement links TRBV7-9 to TRBJ2-2; TRBD2 aligns across 12 bases. The V segment lost 5 bases and the J segment 0 bases; nucleotides outside the gene matches: 4. CDR1 is SEHNR and CDR2 is FQNEAQ in the germline V gene (reference sequence). This CDR3 has 17 residues. CDR3 bases: TGTGCCAGCAGCGCCCGGACTAGCGGGGCGAACACCGGGGAGCTGTTTTTT. This encodes CASSARTSGANTGELFF.

The chain uses TRBV27 and TRBJ1-4; D might be TRBD1 (5 bases). The V gene lost 5 bases and the J gene lost 4 bases, with 14 bases spanning the gap. This CDR3 spans 15 amino acids. Germline V gene sequence: CDR1 MNHEY, CDR2 SMNVEV (reference sequence). The CDR3 region is CASSPTEALNEKLFF. The CDR3 region has the DNA TGTGCCAGCAGTCCGACAGAAGCTCTTAATGAAAAACTGTTTTTT.

The chain recombines TRBV2 with TRBJ2-3; 14 bases match TRBD2. The CDR3 extends over 19 amino acids. J was trimmed by 2 bases and V by 0 bases; bases with no gene match: 7. Germline CDR1 SNHLY, CDR2 FYNNEI. The CDR3 bases are TGTGCCAGCAGTGAAGCGCACGGACTAGCGGGGGGATACACAGATACGCAGTATTTT. This encodes CASSEAHGLAGGYTDTQYF.

The chain combines TRBV6-5 with TRBJ2-1, with D possibly TRBD2 on 6 matching bases. Germline CDR1 is MNHEY and CDR2 is SVGAGI. With 6 bases removed from V and 5 bases from J, the gap between germline ends came to 14 bases. The CDR3 covers 14 residues. The CDR3 sequence: CASRGLPEDNEQFF. The DNA of the CDR3 is TGTGCCAGCAGGGGACTCCCAGAAGACAATGAGCAGTTCTTC.

The J gene is TRBJ2-7, the V gene TRBV15, with TRBD2 as a possible D gene (5 bases). V lost 3 bases and J lost 7, with 19 bases in between. Germline V CDR1 and CDR2: LNHNV, YYDKDF (reference sequence). This CDR3 has 15 residues. The CDR3 protein is CATSSLGGLNEEQYF. The DNA for the CDR3 is TGTGCCACCAGCAGCCTCGGTGGACTGAATGAGGAGCAGTACTTC.

The J gene is TRBJ1-3, the V gene TRBV12-3 or TRBV12-4, with D unresolved. CDR3 length: 16 amino acids. V was clipped by 6 bases and J by 5 bases, with 20 bases between them. The CDR3 nucleotides read TGTGCCAGCAGCCGAGGGAACCCGTTCACTAGAAACACCATATATTTT. Translation: CASSRGNPFTRNTIYF.

The genes are TRBV10-3 and TRBJ1-1; D gene unclear. Trimming left V 7 bases short and J 2 bases short, with 11 bases between. Germline CDR1 ENHRY, CDR2 SYGVKD. The CDR3 sequence is 13 residues long. CDR3 sequence: CAIKGTGNTEAFF. The CDR3 nucleotides are TGTGCCATCAAGGGCACTGGTAACACTGAAGCTTTCTTT.

The CDR3 sequence: CASSNPTGQETQYF. CDR3 coding DNA: TGTGCCAGCAGCAACCCGACAGGACAAGAGACCCAGTACTTC. The V and J genes are TRBV7-2 and TRBJ2-5; tentatively, D is TRBD1 (6 bases). Trimming cost V 5 bases and J 2 bases, with 12 bases left between them. Germline CDR1 is SGHTA and CDR2 is FQGNSA. This CDR3 contains 14 residues.

This clonotype was counted a single time. At one end, the junction sequence differs from germline, possibly due to a read error. The chain uses TRBV11-2 and TRBJ1-1, with D perhaps matching TRBD1 (6 bases). From germline, CDR1 is SGHAT and CDR2 FQNNGV. The CDR3 covers 14 residues. Here the CDR3 reads CVSSPWAGATEAFF. CDR3 sequence (DNA): TGTGTCAGCAGCCCCTGGGCGGGGGCGACTGAAGCTTTCTTT.

The V call is TRBV6-2 or TRBV6-3, the J call TRBJ1-1, with D possibly being TRBD1 (6 bases). V lost 3 bases, J lost 9 bases, and 20 bases lay in between. In germline, CDR1 is MNHEY, CDR2 SVGEGT. This CDR3 is 15 amino acids long. The CDR3 here is CASSYMRAGAIKAFF. The DNA for the CDR3 is TGTGCCAGCAGTTATATGCGCGCGGGGGCCATAAAAGCTTTCTTT.

The chain combines TRBV5-6 with TRBJ1-2, with 8 bases that match TRBD1. CDR1 SGHDT and CDR2 YYEEEE come from the germline V gene. The CDR3 has 15 amino acids. J gave up 7 bases and V 4 bases, and 12 bases lay outside the gene matches. CDR3 DNA sequence: TGTGCCAGCAGCCCGAGGACAGGGATACAGTTTGGCTACACCTTC. Amino acid sequence: CASSPRTGIQFGYTF.